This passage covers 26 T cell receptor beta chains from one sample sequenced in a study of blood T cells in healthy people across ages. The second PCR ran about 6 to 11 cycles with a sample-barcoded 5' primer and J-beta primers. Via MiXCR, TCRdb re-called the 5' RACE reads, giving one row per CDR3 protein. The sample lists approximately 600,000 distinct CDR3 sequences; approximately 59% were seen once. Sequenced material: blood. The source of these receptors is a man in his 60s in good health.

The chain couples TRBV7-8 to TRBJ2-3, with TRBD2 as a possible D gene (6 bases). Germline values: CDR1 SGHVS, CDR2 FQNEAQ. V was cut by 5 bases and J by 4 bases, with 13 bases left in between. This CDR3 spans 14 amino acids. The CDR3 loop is CASSTRLEPDTQYF. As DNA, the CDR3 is TGTGCCAGCAGCACTCGACTAGAACCAGATACGCAGTATTTT.

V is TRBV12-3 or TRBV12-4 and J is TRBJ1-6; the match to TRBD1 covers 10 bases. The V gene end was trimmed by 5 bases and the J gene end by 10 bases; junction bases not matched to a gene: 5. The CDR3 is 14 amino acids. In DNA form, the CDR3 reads TGTGCCAGCAGTGGGGGACAGGGGAGGTCACCCCTCCACTTT. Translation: CASSGGQGRSPLHF.

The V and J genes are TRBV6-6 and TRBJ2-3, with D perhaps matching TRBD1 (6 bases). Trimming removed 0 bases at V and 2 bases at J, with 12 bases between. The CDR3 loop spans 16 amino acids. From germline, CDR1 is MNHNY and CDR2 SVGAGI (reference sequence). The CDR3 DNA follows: TGTGCCAGCAGTTACTCGAAGGACAGCCACACAGATACGCAGTATTTT. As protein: CASSYSKDSHTDTQYF.

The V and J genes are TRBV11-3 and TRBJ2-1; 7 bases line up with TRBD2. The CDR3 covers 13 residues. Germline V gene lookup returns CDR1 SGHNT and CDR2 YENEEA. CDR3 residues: CASGLAEYNEQFF. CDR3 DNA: TGTGCAAGCGGGCTAGCGGAGTACAATGAGCAGTTCTTC.

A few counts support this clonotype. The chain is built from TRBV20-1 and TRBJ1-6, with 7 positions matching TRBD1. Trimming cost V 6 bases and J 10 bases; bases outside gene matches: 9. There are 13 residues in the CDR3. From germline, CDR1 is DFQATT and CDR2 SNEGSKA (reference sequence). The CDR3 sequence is CSAEQGRDSPLHF. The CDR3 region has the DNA TGCAGTGCAGAACAGGGGAGAGACTCACCCCTCCACTTT.

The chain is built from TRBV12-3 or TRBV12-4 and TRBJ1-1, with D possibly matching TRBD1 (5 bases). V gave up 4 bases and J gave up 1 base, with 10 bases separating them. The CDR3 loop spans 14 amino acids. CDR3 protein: CASSSGGSNTEAFF. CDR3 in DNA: TGTGCCAGCAGTTCGGGGGGGTCGAACACTGAAGCTTTCTTT.

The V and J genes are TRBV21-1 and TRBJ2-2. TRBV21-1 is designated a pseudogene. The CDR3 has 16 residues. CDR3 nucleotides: TGTGCCAGCAGCAAAGATCCGGGTTCGGGAACCGGGGAGCTGTTTTTT. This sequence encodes CASSKDPGSGTGELFF.

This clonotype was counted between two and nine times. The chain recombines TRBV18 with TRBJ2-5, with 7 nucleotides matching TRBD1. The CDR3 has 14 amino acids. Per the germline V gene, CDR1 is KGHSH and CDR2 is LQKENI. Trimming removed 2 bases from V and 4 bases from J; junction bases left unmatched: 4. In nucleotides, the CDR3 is TGTGCCAGCTCACCAACGACAGGGATAGAGACCCAGTACTTC. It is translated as CASSPTTGIETQYF.

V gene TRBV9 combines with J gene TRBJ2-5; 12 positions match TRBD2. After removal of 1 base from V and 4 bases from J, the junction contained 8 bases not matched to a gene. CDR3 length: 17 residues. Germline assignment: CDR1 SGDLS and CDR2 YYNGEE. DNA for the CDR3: TGTGCCAGCAGCGTATGGGATCTAGCGGGGGGGCTAGAGACCCAGTACTTC. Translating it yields CASSVWDLAGGLETQYF. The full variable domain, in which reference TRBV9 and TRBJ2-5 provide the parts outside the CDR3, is DSGVTQTPKHLITATGQRVTLRCSPRSGDLSVYWYQQSLDQGLQFLIQYYNGEERAKGNILERFSAQQFPDLHSELNLSSLELGDSALYFCASSVWDLAGGLETQYFGPGTRLLVL.

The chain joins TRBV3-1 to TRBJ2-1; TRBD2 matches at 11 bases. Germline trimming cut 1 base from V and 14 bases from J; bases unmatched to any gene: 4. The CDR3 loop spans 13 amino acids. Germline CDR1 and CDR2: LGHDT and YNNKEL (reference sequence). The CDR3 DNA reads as TGTGCCAGCAGCCAAGTTAGCGGGGGGGCAAAGTTCTTC. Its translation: CASSQVSGGAKFF.

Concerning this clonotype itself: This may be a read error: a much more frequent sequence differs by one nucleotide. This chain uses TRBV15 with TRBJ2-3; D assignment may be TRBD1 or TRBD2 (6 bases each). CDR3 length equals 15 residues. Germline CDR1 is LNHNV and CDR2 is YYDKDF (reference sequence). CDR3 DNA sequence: TGTGCCACCAGCAGAGATCGGGGGCCCGCAGATAGGCAGTATTTT. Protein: CATSRDRGPADRQYF.

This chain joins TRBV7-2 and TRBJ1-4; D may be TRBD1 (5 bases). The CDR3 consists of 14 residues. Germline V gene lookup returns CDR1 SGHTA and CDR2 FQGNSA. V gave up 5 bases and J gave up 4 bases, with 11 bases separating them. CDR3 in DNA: TGTGCCAGCAGCACCGACAGCCATAATGAAAAACTGTTTTTT. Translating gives CASSTDSHNEKLFF. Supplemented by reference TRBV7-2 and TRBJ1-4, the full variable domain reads GAGVSQSPSNKVTEKGKDVELRCDPISGHTALYWYRQSLGQGLEFLIYFQGNSAPDKSGLPSDRFSAERTGGSVSTLTIQRTQQEDSAVYLCASSTDSHNEKLFFGSGTQLSVL.

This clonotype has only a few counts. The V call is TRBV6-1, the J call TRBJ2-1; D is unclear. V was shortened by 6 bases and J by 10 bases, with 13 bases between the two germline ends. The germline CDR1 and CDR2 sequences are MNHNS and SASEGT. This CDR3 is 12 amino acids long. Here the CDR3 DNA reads TGTGCCAGCAGCCCGGGCTCACGAGAGCAGTTCTTC. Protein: CASSPGSREQFF.

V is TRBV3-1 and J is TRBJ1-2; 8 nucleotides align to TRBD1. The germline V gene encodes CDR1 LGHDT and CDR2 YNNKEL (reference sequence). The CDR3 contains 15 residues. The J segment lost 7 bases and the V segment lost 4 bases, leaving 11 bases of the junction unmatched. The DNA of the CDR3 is TGTGCCAGCAGCCTGTTTTCCGGGACAGGCAGTGGCTACACCTTC. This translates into CASSLFSGTGSGYTF.

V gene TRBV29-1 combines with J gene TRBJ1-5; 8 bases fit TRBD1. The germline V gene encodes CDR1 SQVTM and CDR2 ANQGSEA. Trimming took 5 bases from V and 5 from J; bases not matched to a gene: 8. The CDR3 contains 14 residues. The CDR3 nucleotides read TGCAGCGTTCGGGCAGAGACAGGGGATCAGCCCCAGCATTTT. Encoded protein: CSVRAETGDQPQHF.

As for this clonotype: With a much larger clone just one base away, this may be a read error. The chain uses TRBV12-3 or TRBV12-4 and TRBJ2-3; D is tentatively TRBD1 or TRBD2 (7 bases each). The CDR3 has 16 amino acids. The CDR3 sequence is CASGSASRGGTDMQYF. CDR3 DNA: TGTGCCAGCGGCTCGGCTAGCAGGGGGGGGACAGATATGCAGTATTTT.

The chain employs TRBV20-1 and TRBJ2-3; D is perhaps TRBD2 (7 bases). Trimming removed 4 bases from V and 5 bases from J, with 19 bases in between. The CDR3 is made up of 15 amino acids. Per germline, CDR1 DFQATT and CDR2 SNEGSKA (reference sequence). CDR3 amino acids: CSATRTVSSGDTQYF. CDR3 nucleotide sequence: TGCAGTGCTACCCGGACAGTTTCTAGCGGAGATACGCAGTATTTT.

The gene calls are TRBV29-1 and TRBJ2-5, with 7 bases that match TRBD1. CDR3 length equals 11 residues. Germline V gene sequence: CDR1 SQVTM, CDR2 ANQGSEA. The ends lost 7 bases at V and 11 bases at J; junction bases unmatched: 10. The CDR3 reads CSAQAGTAQYF. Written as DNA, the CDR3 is TGCAGCGCTCAAGCTGGGACAGCGCAGTACTTC.

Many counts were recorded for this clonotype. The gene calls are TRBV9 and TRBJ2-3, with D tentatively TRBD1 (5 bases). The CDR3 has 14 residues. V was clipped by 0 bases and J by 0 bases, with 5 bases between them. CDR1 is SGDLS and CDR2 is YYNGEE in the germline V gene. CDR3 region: CASSVGQSTDTQYF. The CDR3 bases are TGTGCCAGCAGCGTAGGACAGAGCACAGATACGCAGTATTTT.

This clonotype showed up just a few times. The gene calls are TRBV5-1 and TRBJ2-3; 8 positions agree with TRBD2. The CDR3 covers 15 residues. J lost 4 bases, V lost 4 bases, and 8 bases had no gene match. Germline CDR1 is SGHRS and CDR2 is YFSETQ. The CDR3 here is CASSGGTSDADTQYF. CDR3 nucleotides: TGCGCCAGCAGCGGAGGGACTAGTGACGCAGATACGCAGTATTTT.

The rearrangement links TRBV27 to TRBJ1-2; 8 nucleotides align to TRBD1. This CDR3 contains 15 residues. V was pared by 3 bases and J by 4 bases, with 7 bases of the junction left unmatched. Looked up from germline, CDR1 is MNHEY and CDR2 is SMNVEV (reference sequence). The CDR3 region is CASSLRPDRGYGYTF. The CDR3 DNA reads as TGTGCCAGCAGTTTGCGGCCCGACAGGGGCTATGGCTACACCTTC.

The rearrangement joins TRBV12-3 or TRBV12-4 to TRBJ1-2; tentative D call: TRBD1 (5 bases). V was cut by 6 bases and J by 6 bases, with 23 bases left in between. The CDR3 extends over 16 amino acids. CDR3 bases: TGTGCCAGCAGCCGTACCGACCCCCGGGACTACAATGGCTACACCTTC. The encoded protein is CASSRTDPRDYNGYTF.

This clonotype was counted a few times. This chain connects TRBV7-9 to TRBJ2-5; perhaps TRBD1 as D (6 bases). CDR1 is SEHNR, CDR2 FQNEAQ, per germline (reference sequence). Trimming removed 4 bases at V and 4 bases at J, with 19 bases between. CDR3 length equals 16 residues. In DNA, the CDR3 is TGTGCCAGCAGCTCGCGAAGACAGGCCATGGGAGAGACCCAGTACTTC. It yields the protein CASSSRRQAMGETQYF.

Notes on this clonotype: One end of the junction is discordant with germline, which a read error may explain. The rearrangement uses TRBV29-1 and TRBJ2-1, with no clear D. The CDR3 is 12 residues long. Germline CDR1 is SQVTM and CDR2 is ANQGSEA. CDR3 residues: CSVVTTNNEQFF. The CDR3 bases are TGCAGCGTTGTGACCACAAACAATGAACAGTTCTTC.

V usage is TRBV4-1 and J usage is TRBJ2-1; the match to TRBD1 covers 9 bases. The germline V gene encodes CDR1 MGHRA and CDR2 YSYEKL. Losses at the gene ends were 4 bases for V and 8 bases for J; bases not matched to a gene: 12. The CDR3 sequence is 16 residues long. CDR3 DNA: TGCGCCAGCAGCCTCATGGCACAGGGGGCTGGGGATGAGCAGTTCTTC. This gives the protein CASSLMAQGAGDEQFF.

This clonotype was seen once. The CDR3 nucleotides read TGTGCCAGCAGCACCCCCGGGACTCGAACGCAGTATTTT. It encodes CASSTPGTRTQYF. This chain links TRBV7-2 with TRBJ2-3, with D possibly TRBD2 on 6 matching bases. Germline V gene data show CDR1 as SGHTA and CDR2 as FQGNSA. This CDR3 has 13 amino acids. The V end lost 5 bases, the J end lost 9 bases, and 15 bases lay between the germline ends.